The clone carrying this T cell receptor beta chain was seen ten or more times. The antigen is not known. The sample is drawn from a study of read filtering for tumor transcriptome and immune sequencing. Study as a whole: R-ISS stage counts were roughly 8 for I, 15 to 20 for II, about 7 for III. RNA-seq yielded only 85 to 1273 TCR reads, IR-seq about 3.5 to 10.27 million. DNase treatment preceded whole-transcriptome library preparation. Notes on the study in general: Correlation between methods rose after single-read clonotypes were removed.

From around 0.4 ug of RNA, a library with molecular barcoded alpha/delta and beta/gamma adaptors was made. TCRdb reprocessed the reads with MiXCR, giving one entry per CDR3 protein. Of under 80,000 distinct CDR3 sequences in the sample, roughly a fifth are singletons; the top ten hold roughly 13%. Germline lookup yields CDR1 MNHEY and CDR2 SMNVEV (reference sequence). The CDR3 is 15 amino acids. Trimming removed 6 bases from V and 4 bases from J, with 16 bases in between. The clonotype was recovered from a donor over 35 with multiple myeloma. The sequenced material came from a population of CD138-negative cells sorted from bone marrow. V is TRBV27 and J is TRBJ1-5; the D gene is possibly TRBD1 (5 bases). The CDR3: CASRRGAPQNQPQHF. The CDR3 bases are TGTGCCAGCAGACGAGGGGCACCTCAGAATCAGCCCCAGCATTTT.